What follows are 22 T cell receptor beta chains derived from one specimen sequenced in a study of blood T cell repertoires in COVID-19. Some clones are missing from TCRdb's copy, which holds only in-frame ones; the method was immunoSEQ multiplex PCR. The table lists fewer than 350,000 clones, approximately 89% of them singletons. Sequences were obtained from peripheral blood. The source is a young woman with COVID-19, enrolled during active disease.

This clone has a single count. The chain joins TRBV6-5 to TRBJ2-7, with D possibly being TRBD2 (7 bases). V was clipped by 4 bases and J by 7 bases, with 14 bases between them. Germline assignment: CDR1 MNHEY and CDR2 SVGAGI. The CDR3 extends over 13 amino acids. The CDR3 reads CASSWEGGIEQYF. In nucleotides, the CDR3 is TGTGCCAGCAGTTGGGAGGGGGGCATAGAGCAGTACTTC.

The V call is TRBV18, the J call TRBJ1-6; D may be TRBD1 (5 bases). The ends were cut back, 3 bases at V and 6 bases at J, with 12 bases in the middle. The V gene's germline CDR1 is KGHSH and CDR2 LQKENI. The CDR3 length is 15 residues. The CDR3 spells CASSPETDINSPLHF. The CDR3 nucleotides are TGTGCCAGCTCACCCGAGACAGATATTAATTCACCCCTCCACTTT.

The chain uses TRBV2 and TRBJ2-5, with a possible D match to TRBD1 (6 bases). Germline assignment: CDR1 SNHLY and CDR2 FYNNEI. The CDR3 is 12 amino acids. V lost 8 bases and J lost 5, with 12 bases in between. As DNA, the CDR3 is TGTGCCAGCGGGACACTAGGGGAGACCCAGTACTTC. Translating gives CASGTLGETQYF.

The CDR3 DNA reads as TGTGCCAGCAGCTTGGATAGGACAGAAGGAACTATGAACACTGAAGCTTTCTTT. Its translation: CASSLDRTEGTMNTEAFF. V and J are TRBV5-5 and TRBJ1-1; perhaps TRBD1 as D (6 bases). CDR1 and CDR2 (germline): SGHKS, YYEKEE (reference sequence). This CDR3 comprises 18 residues. The V and J ends lost 0 bases and 0 bases respectively, with 18 bases between them.

The chain uses TRBV5-1 and TRBJ1-2; D not certain. With 4 bases removed from V and 6 bases from J, the gap between germline ends came to 13 bases. CDR3 length equals 13 residues. CDR1 is SGHRS, CDR2 YFSETQ, per germline. The CDR3 protein is CASSLVEADGYTF. The CDR3 DNA reads TGCGCCAGCAGCCTAGTCGAGGCCGATGGCTACACCTTC.

V and J are TRBV4-1 and TRBJ2-3; 11 bases fit TRBD2. Germline V gives CDR1 MGHRA, CDR2 YSYEKL. CDR3 size: 17 residues. With 1 base clipped from V and 1 base from J, the junction kept 4 bases outside the gene matches. This CDR3 reads CASSQVTSGAGTDTQYF. CDR3 DNA sequence: TGCGCCAGCAGCCAAGTGACTAGCGGGGCGGGCACAGATACGCAGTATTTT.

This rearrangement joins TRBV7-2 to TRBJ2-1; possibly TRBD1 for D (5 bases). The CDR3 has 14 amino acids. Per the germline V gene, CDR1 is SGHTA and CDR2 is FQGNSA. V dropped 5 bases and J dropped 9 bases, with 17 bases sitting between them. The CDR3 nucleotides are TGTGCCAGCAGCCCTAGGGCAGGGTTTGGTGAGCAGTTCTTC. Amino acids: CASSPRAGFGEQFF.

The rearrangement joins TRBV12-3 or TRBV12-4 to TRBJ2-3; D call uncertain. CDR3 length: 13 residues. The germline V and J ends were trimmed by 3 bases and 6 bases, with 10 bases remaining between them. CDR3 amino acids: CASSFVSSDTQYF. CDR3 nucleotide sequence: TGTGCCAGCAGTTTCGTCAGTTCCGATACGCAGTATTTT.

The V gene is TRBV7-8, the J gene TRBJ1-5, with D unclear. Trimming shortened V by 2 bases and J by 5 bases, and 7 bases separated the two germline ends. The CDR3 is 13 amino acids. Per the germline V gene, CDR1 is SGHVS and CDR2 is FQNEAQ. CDR3 protein: CASSLTSDQPQHF. As DNA, the CDR3 is TGTGCCAGCAGCTTAACGAGTGATCAGCCCCAGCATTTT.

The chain is built from TRBV11-2 and TRBJ1-6, with 9 bases lining up with TRBD1. Per germline, CDR1 SGHAT and CDR2 FQNNGV. The CDR3 sequence is 15 residues long. V gave up 1 base and J gave up 7 bases; unmatched junction bases: 2. The CDR3 protein is CASSLAGTGNSPLHF. In nucleotides, the CDR3 is TGTGCCAGCAGCTTAGCAGGGACAGGGAATTCACCCCTCCACTTT.

This clone was detected only a few times. The chain joins TRBV10-3 to TRBJ2-3, with 7 bases lining up with TRBD2. After removal of 3 bases from V and 2 bases from J, the junction contained 11 bases not matched to a gene. This CDR3 contains 17 residues. The germline gives CDR1 ENHRY, CDR2 SYGVKD. The DNA of the CDR3 is TGTGCCATCAGTGACAGGACTAGGGGCGGAAACACAGATACGCAGTATTTT. Encoded protein: CAISDRTRGGNTDTQYF.

This rearrangement joins TRBV2 to TRBJ1-5; 8 nucleotides match TRBD1. The CDR3 spans 16 residues. The germline gives CDR1 SNHLY, CDR2 FYNNEI. Trimming at V came to 3 bases and at J to 5 bases, leaving 9 bases not matched to a gene. CDR3 bases: TGTGCCAGCAGTGACCCCGGACAGGGTGGGTATCAGCCCCAGCATTTT. Amino acid sequence: CASSDPGQGGYQPQHF.

The V call is TRBV7-9, the J call TRBJ2-7; no reliable D call. Germline V lookup: CDR1 SEHNR, CDR2 FQNEAQ (reference sequence). The CDR3 covers 11 residues. The germline V and J ends were trimmed by 2 bases and 6 bases, with 5 bases remaining between them. CDR3: CASSLTGEQYF. CDR3 DNA: TGTGCCAGCAGCTTAACCGGCGAGCAGTACTTC. The full variable domain, its missing parts supplied by reference TRBV7-9 and TRBJ2-7, is DTGVSQNPRHKITKRGQNVTFRCDPISEHNRLYWYRQTLGQGPEFLTYFQNEAQLEKSRLLSDRFSAERPKGSFSTLEIQRTEQGDSAMYLCASSLTGEQYFGPGTRLTVT.

The rearrangement uses TRBV11-3 and TRBJ2-1; TRBD2 matches at 12 bases. Germline assignment: CDR1 SGHNT and CDR2 YENEEA. The CDR3 consists of 15 residues. V dropped 3 bases and J dropped 3; count of bases not matched to a gene: 0. The DNA for the CDR3 is TGTGCCAGCAGCTTGACTAGCGGGGGCTACAATGAGCAGTTCTTC. Its translation is CASSLTSGGYNEQFF.

The J gene is TRBJ2-2, the V gene TRBV3-1 (or the pseudogene TRBV3-2), with TRBD1 identical over 9 bases. CDR1 and CDR2 (germline): LGHDT, YNNKEL (reference sequence). This CDR3 has 16 amino acids. After removal of 3 bases from V and 4 bases from J, the junction contained 6 bases not matched to a gene. The CDR3 sequence is CASSQRHRGRTGELFF. CDR3 sequence (DNA): TGTGCCAGCAGCCAGCGCCACAGGGGGCGCACCGGGGAGCTGTTTTTT.

The chain couples TRBV9 to TRBJ2-6, with 8 bases aligning to TRBD1. Germline V CDR1 and CDR2: SGDLS, YYNGEE. This CDR3 region has 17 residues. The ends lost 2 bases at V and 1 base at J; junction bases unmatched: 5. The CDR3 coding sequence is TGTGCCAGCAGCGTGGGCAGGGGGCGGTCTGGGGCCAACGTCCTGACTTTC. Encoded protein: CASSVGRGRSGANVLTF. The variable domain in full, completed from reference TRBV9 and TRBJ2-6, reads DSGVTQTPKHLITATGQRVTLRCSPRSGDLSVYWYQQSLDQGLQFLIQYYNGEERAKGNILERFSAQQFPDLHSELNLSSLELGDSALYFCASSVGRGRSGANVLTFGAGSRLTVL.

The chain carries TRBV30 and TRBJ1-2, with 8 bases aligning to TRBD1. The CDR3 loop spans 15 amino acids. J lost 4 bases, V lost 7 bases, and 14 bases had no gene match. Germline V CDR1 and CDR2: GTSNPN, SVGIG (reference sequence). The CDR3 sequence: CASWRTGKIFYGYTF. In DNA, the CDR3 is TGTGCCTCTTGGCGGACAGGGAAAATTTTCTATGGCTACACCTTC.

The V call is TRBV7-9, the J call TRBJ2-1; 9 bases align to TRBD1. The trim removed 5 bases at V and 1 base at J, leaving 3 bases unmatched. Germline CDR1 SEHNR, CDR2 FQNEAQ (reference sequence). The CDR3 covers 15 residues. The CDR3 reads CASSGQGQSYNEQFF. The CDR3 DNA reads as TGTGCCAGCAGCGGACAGGGGCAGTCCTACAATGAGCAGTTCTTC.

This sequence joins TRBV2 and TRBJ1-1; D is unresolved. Germline V lookup: CDR1 SNHLY, CDR2 FYNNEI. This CDR3 has 16 residues. V was shortened by 6 bases and J by 0 bases, with 17 bases between the two germline ends. The DNA of the CDR3 is TGTGCCAGCAGGTTCCCGGGGATGAGGCTGAACACTGAAGCTTTCTTT. Its protein product is CASRFPGMRLNTEAFF.

The V gene is TRBV27, the J gene TRBJ1-6; no definite D call. Germline CDR1 reads MNHEY; CDR2 reads SMNVEV (reference sequence). CDR3 length: 12 amino acids. The V end was cut by 5 bases, the J end by 7 bases, with 6 bases between. This CDR3 reads CASSLRNSPLHF. The CDR3 nucleotides are TGTGCCAGCAGTCTCAGAAATTCACCCCTCCACTTT.

The rearrangement joins TRBV4-1 to TRBJ1-3; D unresolved. Germline V gene sequence: CDR1 MGHRA, CDR2 YSYEKL. CDR3 size: 15 residues. V gave up 1 base and J gave up 4 bases, with 11 bases separating them. The CDR3 region has the DNA TGCGCCAGCAGCCAAGGGGTTCGGGTCGGAAACACCATATATTTT. It specifies CASSQGVRVGNTIYF.

V and J are TRBV14 and TRBJ2-7; possible D gene TRBD1, 6 bases. The CDR3 runs 13 residues. Germline V gives CDR1 SGHDN, CDR2 FVKESK. V was pared by 0 bases and J by 6 bases, with 9 bases between. CDR3 bases: TGTGCCAGCAGCCAAGAGGTAGGGGGCGAGCAGTACGTC. Encoded protein: CASSQEVGGEQYV.